A single sample gave rise to the 5 T cell receptor beta chains below, sequenced in a study of spatial heterogeneity in lung cancer. Indicated time point: blood at routine non-recurrence follow-up after resection. TCRdb reprocessed the 5' RACE reads with MiXCR, giving one entry per CDR3 protein. The table includes 40,000 or so distinct CDR3 sequences, about 10% detected once. The source was PBMCs, collected at follow-up. The receptor source for this set is a female donor with early-stage non-small cell lung cancer.

This clonotype is classed as medium-sized. This chain uses TRBV3-1 with TRBJ2-7; D is unclear. Germline-derived CDR1 and CDR2 are LGHDT and YNNKEL (reference sequence). The CDR3 sequence is 16 residues long. The V and J ends lost 1 base and 0 bases respectively, with 13 bases between them. The CDR3: CASSQVWRPPSYEQYF. The CDR3 nucleotides are TGTGCCAGCAGCCAAGTGTGGCGACCTCCCTCCTACGAGCAGTACTTC.

The rearrangement links TRBV7-9 to TRBJ2-1, with D possibly matching TRBD2 (5 bases). The CDR3 runs 14 residues. V dropped 1 base and J dropped 8 bases, with 12 bases sitting between them. Germline CDR1 reads SEHNR; CDR2 reads FQNEAQ (reference sequence). This chain's CDR3 is CASSLVSSGDEQFF. The DNA for the CDR3 is TGTGCCAGCAGCTTAGTATCAAGCGGTGATGAGCAGTTCTTC.

This clonotype was picked up a small number of times. V usage is TRBV9 and J usage is TRBJ1-3; no clear D. The V end was cut by 4 bases, the J end by 2 bases, with 13 bases between. Germline values: CDR1 SGDLS, CDR2 YYNGEE. This CDR3 comprises 15 residues. CDR3 sequence: CASSLSFGTGNTIYF. DNA of the CDR3: TGTGCCAGCAGCCTTAGTTTCGGGACTGGAAACACCATATATTTT.

V gene TRBV20-1 combines with J gene TRBJ1-1; tentative D call: TRBD1 (5 bases). The CDR3 consists of 13 residues. V lost 0 bases and J 4 bases, leaving 9 bases between the germline ends. Germline V CDR1 and CDR2: DFQATT, SNEGSKA (reference sequence). CDR3 DNA sequence: TGCAGTGCTAGAGATATCCAGGGCACTGAAGCTTTCTTT. This translates into CSARDIQGTEAFF.

This clonotype came up a few times. The chain has TRBV2 and TRBJ1-5; D remains ambiguous. The ends were cut back, 6 bases at V and 6 bases at J, with 12 bases in the middle. CDR3 length: 13 residues. Germline values: CDR1 SNHLY, CDR2 FYNNEI. The CDR3 DNA reads as TGTGCCAGCAGCCCCGCTTCGGGTCAGCCCCAGCATTTT. Amino acids: CASSPASGQPQHF.